Sequencing of this T cell receptor beta chain was carried out in a study of cytomegalovirus exposure and HLA in healthy donors. General study points: An analysis was carried out at a later point. It showed that HLA-associated TCR beta chains were more clonally expanded than equally common non-associated chains.

Use of 60 Vbeta and 13 Jbeta primers characterized the PCR. Profiled with immunoSEQ multiplex PCR; TCRdb holds only in-frame clones, not every one. Of more than 110,000 clones listed, 70% to 85% were seen once; the top ten hold approximately 1.5%. Comments on this clone: Its antigen remains unidentified.

This CDR3 is built from 15 residues. Germline CDR1 is SGHRS and CDR2 is YFSETQ. V lost 0 bases and J lost 7, with 16 bases in between. The sample consisted of PBMCs. This clonotype was sampled from a man aged 30 to 39 in good health and CMV-seropositive. This chain connects TRBV5-1 to TRBJ1-2; possible D gene TRBD1, 6 bases. CDR3 amino acids: CASSLGGQGFGGYTF. The DNA of the CDR3 is TGCGCCAGCAGCTTGGGGGGACAAGGCTTTGGTGGCTACACCTTC.